Listed below are T cell receptor beta chains from one sample, sequenced in a study of cytomegalovirus exposure and HLA in healthy donors. TCRdb keeps only in-frame clones here, not all; method: immunoSEQ multiplex PCR. The sample records around 170,000 clones, about 72% being singletons. Sequenced: PBMCs. Receptors originate from a girl between 10 and 17 years old in good health and CMV-seronegative. The CDR3 runs from the conserved cysteine through the conserved F or W. The D gene is left open where the match is weak. The size field is filled for only some rows; it gives once, few, many or a size class.

d_call clone_size j_call v_call cdr3_nt cdr3_aa
. . TRBJ2-1 TRBV2 TGTGCCAGCAGTCCGGGCCGCGGGAATGAGCAGTTCTTC CASSPGRGNEQFF
. . TRBJ2-3 TRBV30 TGTGCCTCCTCGACCCAAGGACAGCTCAGCACAGATACGCAGTATTTT CASSTQGQLSTDTQYF
TRBD1 few TRBJ2-7 TRBV2 TGTGCCGGGGGGGACAGGGGGACCTACGAGCAGTACTTC CAGGDRGTYEQYF
TRBD1 once TRBJ1-2 TRBV18 TGTGCCAGCTCACCATCTGCACAGGGGAATGGCTACACCTTC CASSPSAQGNGYTF
. few TRBJ2-1 TRBV7-3 TGTGCCAGCAGCTTAGGGCCTCCCAGAACCTACAATGAGCAGTTCTTC CASSLGPPRTYNEQFF
TRBD1 . TRBJ2-7 TRBV6-5 TGTGCCAGCAGTTACGAGGGGGCTCTGGACGAGCAGTACTTC CASSYEGALDEQYF
. . TRBJ1-1 TRBV5-1 TGCGCCAGCAGCTTGGAAGCGGAGTTAGGTTACAAAGCTTTCTTT CASSLEAELGYKAFF
. . TRBJ1-4 TRBV9 TGTGCCAGCAGCGTAGGTCAACAGTCTAATGAAAAACTGTTTTTT CASSVGQQSNEKLFF
. . TRBJ2-1 TRBV7-9 TGTGCCAGCAGGCAAGGGGAGGGGGGTGAGGAGGAGCAGTTCTTC CASRQGEGGEEEQFF
. . TRBJ2-7 TRBV6-6 TGTGCCAGCAGTACCCGGGGTCAGTCTAGCGAGCAGTACTTC CASSTRGQSSEQYF
TRBD1 once TRBJ1-1 TRBV9 TGTGCCAGCAGCGCGGAGGGGACAGCTGAAGCTTTCTTT CASSAEGTAEAFF
. . TRBJ1-2 TRBV6-1 TGTGCCAGCAGTGAAGCTGACATCTATGGCTACACCTTC CASSEADIYGYTF
. . TRBJ1-2 TRBV10-3 TGTGCCATCGGCGGGCAGATTTATGGCTACACCTTC CAIGGQIYGYTF
TRBD2 . TRBJ2-2 TRBV4-1 TGCGCCAGCAGTCGCGGGGGGGCCAACACCGGGGAGCTGTTTTTT CASSRGGANTGELFF
. . TRBJ1-4 TRBV5-5 TGTGCCAGCAGCTTGGCGACAGGTCCGGCGGAAAAACTGTTTTTT CASSLATGPAEKLFF
. . TRBJ2-3 TRBV7-2 TGTGCCAGCAGCCCATCCCCGGGGGATACGCAGTATTTT CASSPSPGDTQYF
TRBD2 . TRBJ2-2 TRBV2 TGTGCCAGCAGTGGCGGGGGTAACACCGGGGAGCTGTTTTTT CASSGGGNTGELFF
TRBD1 . TRBJ2-1 TRBV25-1 TGTGCCAGTGCGCGGGACAGGGTCGATGAGCAGTTCTTC CASARDRVDEQFF
. . TRBJ1-6 TRBV15 TGTGCCACCAGCAGAGATCAGGTTGGGGGCTCACCCCTCCACTTT CATSRDQVGGSPLHF
. . TRBJ2-7 TRBV25-1 TGTGCCAGCAGTTATGAGGGTTACGAGCAGTACTTC CASSYEGYEQYF
. . TRBJ2-3 TRBV5-1 TGCGCCAGCAGCCGTTTCCCCTCCACAGGTCCGGATACGCAGTATTTT CASSRFPSTGPDTQYF
. . TRBJ2-3 TRBV15 TGTGCCACCAGCAGAGATTCAGGGGCGATAGAGACGCAGTATTTT CATSRDSGAIETQYF
TRBD2 . TRBJ2-7 TRBV10-3 TGTGCCATCAGTGGGGAGGGGCGAATACCCTACGAGCAGTACTTC CAISGEGRIPYEQYF
. few TRBJ1-5 TRBV25-1 TGTGCCAGCAGTGACCCTCTCGGGGGGCAGGGTGGTCAGCCCCAGCATTTT CASSDPLGGQGGQPQHF
TRBD1 . TRBJ1-1 TRBV5-1 TGCGCCAGCAGCCAGGGGGCGCAGGGCACTGAAGCTTTCTTT CASSQGAQGTEAFF
. . TRBJ2-1 TRBV15 TGTGCCACCAGCAGGGTGACAGTTAATGAGCAGTTCTTC CATSRVTVNEQFF
. . TRBJ1-4 TRBV9 TGTGCCAGCAGCACCACAGGTCTCGGGAATGAAAAACTGTTTTTT CASSTTGLGNEKLFF
. . TRBJ2-3 TRBV9 TGTGCCAGCAGCGTAGTATCCAGGGTTACAGATACGCAGTATTTT CASSVVSRVTDTQYF
. . TRBJ1-2 TRBV27 TGTGCCAGCAGTACACAGGGAAACTATGGCTACACCTTC CASSTQGNYGYTF
. few TRBJ1-5 TRBV4-2 TGTGCCAGCAGCCAAGATCCGGGTTCGGGGGGTCAGCCCCAGCATTTT CASSQDPGSGGQPQHF
TRBD2 . TRBJ2-7 TRBV29-1 TGCAGCGTGGGAGGGCTCGGCACCGCCTACGAGCAGTACTTC CSVGGLGTAYEQYF
. . TRBJ2-7 TRBV6-5 TGTGCCAGCAGTTCCCAGCGGTACTCCTACGAGCAGTACTTC CASSSQRYSYEQYF
TRBD2 . TRBJ2-1 TRBV5-1 TGCGCCAGCAGCCCCAGAAGCGGGGGGGGGAATGAGCAGTTCTTC CASSPRSGGGNEQFF
. few TRBJ1-2 TRBV13 TGTGCCAGCAGCTTAGTTGAAGACCAGGACTATGGCTACACCTTC CASSLVEDQDYGYTF
TRBD2 few TRBJ2-1 TRBV7-2 TGTGCCAGCAGCTTAGGGGCTAGCGGATACAATGAGCAGTTCTTC CASSLGASGYNEQFF
. . TRBJ1-2 TRBV4-1 TGCGCCAGCAGCCAACGGGGAGGGGATGGCTACACCTTC CASSQRGGDGYTF
. . TRBJ2-2 TRBV29-1 TGCAGCGTTGAATCCTCCGGGGAGCTGTTTTTT CSVESSGELFF
TRBD1 . TRBJ1-4 TRBV9 TGTGCCAGCAGCGCCGGACAGGGGGATGAAAAACTGTTTTTT CASSAGQGDEKLFF
TRBD1 few TRBJ1-2 TRBV2 TGTGCCAGCTCTTTCGGGACAGAGACTTACTACACCTTC CASSFGTETYYTF
. . TRBJ2-7 TRBV7-2 TGTGCCAGCAGCTTTGCGTCGTCTAACTCCTACGAGCAGTACTTC CASSFASSNSYEQYF
. few TRBJ1-1 TRBV6-5 TGTGCCAGCAGGCGCGCAATGAACACTGAAGCTTTCTTT CASRRAMNTEAFF
TRBD1 . TRBJ1-4 TRBV7-9 TGTGCCAGCAGCTCGGCAGGGGGCAGGAATGAAAAACTGTTTTTT CASSSAGGRNEKLFF
. . TRBJ2-3 TRBV4-1 TGCGCCAGCAGCCGGCTGGACCCGACTAACACAGATACGCAGTATTTT CASSRLDPTNTDTQYF
. . TRBJ2-5 TRBV29-1 TGCAGCCCGGGGGTCGGGACCCAGTACTTC CSPGVGTQYF
. . TRBJ2-7 TRBV4-1 TGCGCCAGCAGCCCACCGGGACTCAGATACGAGCAGTACTTC CASSPPGLRYEQYF
. . TRBJ2-2 TRBV6-1 TGTGCCAGCAGTGACAATCACGGCACCGGGGAGCTGTTTTTT CASSDNHGTGELFF
. . TRBJ1-1 TRBV5-4 TGTGCCAGCGGCAACAGACTGAACACTGAAGCTTTCTTT CASGNRLNTEAFF
. once TRBJ2-2 TRBV5-4 TGTGCCAGCAGCCCAACCCAGGACAGACTACTTGGGGGGGAGCTGTTTTTT CASSPTQDRLLGGELFF
TRBD1 . TRBJ1-1 TRBV7-2 TGTGCCAGCAGCTTAGATGGCAGGGGGGATGAAGCTTTCTTT CASSLDGRGDEAFF